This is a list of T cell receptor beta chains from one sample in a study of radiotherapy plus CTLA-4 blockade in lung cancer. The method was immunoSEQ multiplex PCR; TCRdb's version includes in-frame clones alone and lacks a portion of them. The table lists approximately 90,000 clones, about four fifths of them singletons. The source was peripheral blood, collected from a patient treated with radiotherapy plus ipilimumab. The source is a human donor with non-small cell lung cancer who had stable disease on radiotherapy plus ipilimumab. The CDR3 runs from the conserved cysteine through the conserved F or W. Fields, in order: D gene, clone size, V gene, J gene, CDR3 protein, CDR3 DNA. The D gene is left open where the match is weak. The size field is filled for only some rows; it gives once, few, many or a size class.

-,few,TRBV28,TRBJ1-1,CATFAGSTEAFF,TGTGCCACGTTCGCGGGGAGTACTGAAGCTTTCTTT
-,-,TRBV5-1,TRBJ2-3,CASTSSGAATDTQYF,TGCGCCAGCACCTCGTCCGGGGCTGCAACAGATACGCAGTATTTT
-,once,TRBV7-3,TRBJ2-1,CASSLGGARYNEQFF,TGTGCCAGCAGCTTAGGGGGGGCCCGGTACAATGAGCAGTTCTTC
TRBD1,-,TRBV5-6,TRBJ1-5,CASSFRAGGNNQPQHF,TGTGCCAGCAGCTTTAGGGCAGGGGGTAACAATCAGCCCCAGCATTTT
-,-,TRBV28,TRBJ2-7,CASSLFQGGEQYF,TGTGCCAGCAGTTTATTTCAGGGCGGCGAGCAGTACTTC
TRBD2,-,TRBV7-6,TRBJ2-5,CASSLAGESQETQYF,TGTGCCAGCAGCCTAGCGGGGGAGAGCCAAGAGACCCAGTACTTC
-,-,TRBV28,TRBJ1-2,CASSSRYGYTF,TGTGCCAGCAGTTCCAGATATGGCTACACCTTC
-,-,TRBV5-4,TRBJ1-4,CASSGGGKATNEKLFF,TGTGCCAGCAGCGGCGGGGGCAAAGCAACTAATGAAAAACTGTTTTTT
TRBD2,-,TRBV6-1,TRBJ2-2,CASSFSGRVTGELFF,TGTGCCAGCAGTTTCAGCGGGAGGGTCACCGGGGAGCTGTTTTTT
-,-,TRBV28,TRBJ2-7,CASSARRGGGLALTYEQYF,TGTGCCAGCAGTGCTAGGAGGGGAGGGGGGCTAGCGCTAACCTACGAGCAGTACTTC
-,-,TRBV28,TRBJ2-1,CASSPPLAASSYNEQFF,TGTGCCAGCAGCCCTCCCTTAGCGGCGAGCTCCTACAATGAGCAGTTCTTC
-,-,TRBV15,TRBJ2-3,CATSRDSSGTDTQYF,TGTGCCACCAGCAGAGATAGTTCGGGCACAGATACGCAGTATTTT
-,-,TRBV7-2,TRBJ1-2,CASSQPGPYGYTF,TGTGCCAGCAGCCAGCCGGGGCCGTATGGCTACACCTTC
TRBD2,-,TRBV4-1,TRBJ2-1,CASSQEAGEQFF,TGCGCCAGCAGCCAAGAAGCGGGGGAGCAGTTCTTC
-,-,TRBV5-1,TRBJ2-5,CASSYFTSMETQYF,TGCGCCAGCAGCTATTTTACTAGCATGGAGACCCAGTACTTC
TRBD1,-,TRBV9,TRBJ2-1,CASSPRTGGAGYEQFF,TGTGCCAGCAGCCCCCGGACAGGGGGCGCGGGATATGAGCAGTTCTTC
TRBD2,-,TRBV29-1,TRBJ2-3,CSGWGAGGTDTQYF,TGCAGCGGGTGGGGAGCGGGGGGCACAGATACGCAGTATTTT
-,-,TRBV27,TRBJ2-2,CASSLGAGPNTGELFF,TGTGCCAGCAGTTTAGGGGCGGGCCCGAACACCGGGGAGCTGTTTTTT
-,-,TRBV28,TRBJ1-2,CASIEPYGTYGYTF,TGTGCCAGCATCGAACCTTATGGGACTTATGGCTACACCTTC
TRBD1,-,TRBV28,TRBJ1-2,CASSLDRVVYGYTF,TGTGCCAGCAGTTTGGACAGGGTCGTCTATGGCTACACCTTC
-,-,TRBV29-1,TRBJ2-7,CSVEPSVHEQYF,TGCAGCGTTGAACCTAGCGTGCACGAGCAGTACTTC
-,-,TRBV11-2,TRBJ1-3,CASSTSGTESGNTIYF,TGTGCCAGCAGCACCTCCGGGACGGAAAGTGGAAACACCATATATTTT
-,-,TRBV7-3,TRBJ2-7,CASSLTGAGEQYF,TGTGCCAGCAGCTTAACGGGGGCAGGGGAGCAGTACTTC